Listed below are T cell receptor beta chains from one sample, sequenced in a study of molecular identifiers for immune sequencing clone quantification. TCRdb re-analysed the PCR reads in MiXCR, keeping a single row per CDR3 protein. The data show under 3,000 distinct CDR3 sequences, 15% to 20% seen once. Sequenced sample: naive CD8+ T cells from blood, with Jurkat cell RNA spiked in. The receptors were sampled from a human donor in good health. Some libraries in this study had Jurkat cell RNA spiked in. The CDR3 runs from the conserved cysteine through the conserved F or W. D genes are given only for firm matches. Expanded clones get a size class; other rows say once, few or many, or leave the size out.

v_gene: TRBV6-5; abundance: medium-sized; d_gene: NA; j_gene: TRBJ2-1; CDR3aa: CASSSILGVVTYNEQFF; CDR3nt: TGTGCCAGCAGTTCGATACTGGGAGTAGTCACCTACAATGAGCAGTTCTTC
v_gene: TRBV4-3; abundance: medium-sized; d_gene: NA; j_gene: TRBJ2-7; CDR3aa: CASSPPGRTYEQYF; CDR3nt: TGCGCCAGCAGCCCGCCGGGACGAACTTACGAGCAGTACTTC
v_gene: TRBV2; abundance: medium-sized; d_gene: NA; j_gene: TRBJ2-7; CDR3aa: CASSTNTGLSYEQYF; CDR3nt: TGTGCCAGCAGTACGAATACGGGTCTCTCCTACGAGCAGTACTTC
v_gene: TRBV7-3; abundance: large; d_gene: TRBD2; j_gene: TRBJ2-1; CDR3aa: CASSPRGLAGGRSYNEQFF; CDR3nt: TGTGCCAGCAGCCCAAGGGGGCTAGCGGGAGGTCGCTCCTACAATGAGCAGTTCTTC
v_gene: TRBV19; abundance: NA; d_gene: TRBD1; j_gene: TRBJ1-5; CDR3aa: CASREPGQGVQPQHF; CDR3nt: TGTGCCAGTAGAGAACCGGGACAGGGGGTTCAGCCCCAGCATTTT
v_gene: TRBV4-3; abundance: large; d_gene: NA; j_gene: TRBJ2-7; CDR3aa: CASSPGGSGSYEQYF; CDR3nt: TGCGCCAGCAGCCCAGGGGGTAGCGGATCCTACGAGCAGTACTTC
v_gene: TRBV19; abundance: NA; d_gene: TRBD2; j_gene: TRBJ2-1; CDR3aa: CASSSGSGGRNNEQFF; CDR3nt: TGTGCCAGTAGTTCGGGGAGCGGGGGGAGGAACAATGAGCAGTTCTTC
v_gene: TRBV20-1; abundance: medium-sized; d_gene: NA; j_gene: TRBJ2-7; CDR3aa: CSAKAAGPYEQYF; CDR3nt: TGCAGTGCAAAGGCCGCGGGGCCCTACGAGCAGTACTTC
v_gene: TRBV29-1; abundance: medium-sized; d_gene: TRBD1; j_gene: TRBJ2-6; CDR3aa: CSVLGGQLLSGANVLTF; CDR3nt: TGCAGCGTTCTTGGGGGACAGCTCCTTTCTGGGGCCAACGTCCTGACTTTC
v_gene: TRBV7-9; abundance: medium-sized; d_gene: NA; j_gene: TRBJ1-6; CDR3aa: CASSLETGGNSPLHF; CDR3nt: TGTGCCAGCAGCTTAGAGACAGGCGGAAATTCACCCCTCCACTTT
v_gene: TRBV9; abundance: medium-sized; d_gene: TRBD1; j_gene: TRBJ2-5; CDR3aa: CASSGPQGRPQETQYF; CDR3nt: TGTGCCAGCAGCGGGCCACAGGGGCGACCCCAAGAGACCCAGTACTTC
v_gene: TRBV12-3/TRBV12-4; abundance: medium-sized; d_gene: NA; j_gene: TRBJ2-1; CDR3aa: CASSLGGGMSSYNEQFF; CDR3nt: TGTGCCAGCAGTTTGGGAGGCGGGATGTCCTCCTACAATGAGCAGTTCTTC
v_gene: TRBV2; abundance: medium-sized; d_gene: TRBD1; j_gene: TRBJ2-5; CDR3aa: CASDRGEGETQYF; CDR3nt: TGTGCCAGCGACAGGGGTGAGGGGGAGACCCAGTACTTC
v_gene: TRBV27; abundance: medium-sized; d_gene: NA; j_gene: TRBJ2-2; CDR3aa: CASSLQVNTGELFF; CDR3nt: TGTGCCAGCAGTTTACAGGTGAACACCGGGGAGCTGTTTTTT
v_gene: TRBV19; abundance: NA; d_gene: NA; j_gene: TRBJ2-7; CDR3aa: CASSIKRGPYEQYF; CDR3nt: TGTGCCAGTAGTATTAAACGGGGACCCTACGAGCAGTACTTC
v_gene: TRBV5-1; abundance: few; d_gene: TRBD2; j_gene: TRBJ2-1; CDR3aa: CASSLLAGVEEQFF; CDR3nt: TGCGCCAGCAGCTTGCTAGCGGGAGTAGAGGAGCAGTTCTTC